The present T cell receptor (beta chain) was sequenced within a study of blood T cell repertoires in COVID-19. Everyone who took part was roughly 18 to 100 years old, and they came from about two dozen US areas. This CDR3 is built from 14 residues. Germline V gene sequence: CDR1 MNHEY, CDR2 SMNVEV (reference sequence). The J segment lost 5 bases and the V segment lost 5 bases, leaving 8 bases of the junction unmatched. The assay was immunoSEQ multiplex PCR, and TCRdb's table has in-frame clones only and misses some. This sample carries over 350,000 clones, approximately 90% of them seen once, and the ten largest clones take roughly 1.2%.

This sequence joins TRBV27 and TRBJ2-5; 7 bases match TRBD1. This clonotype was obtained from a woman aged 18-30 years who had recovered from COVID-19. Material: PBMCs or T cells enriched from blood (not recorded which). CDR3 loop: CASSTLTGRETQYF. The CDR3 DNA follows: TGTGCCAGCAGTACCTTGACAGGGCGGGAGACCCAGTACTTC.